This TCR beta chain was captured in a study of blood T cells in healthy people across ages. Study-wide results and limits: More naive CD4+ cells and higher diversity were found in long-lived than in aged donors. Investigators treated diversity estimates from one million T cells as underestimates.

As for this clonotype: Its antigen is unidentified.

Using a J-beta primer mix together with a sample-barcoded 5' primer, a second PCR was run for 7 to 11 cycles. Carrying 12 random nucleotides, a template-switch adaptor labeled each individual cDNA molecule. TCRdb ran MiXCR on the 5' RACE reads and lists one entry per CDR3 protein. Among hundreds of thousands of distinct CDR3 sequences listed, approximately 53% were seen once. Germline CDR1 reads DFQATT; CDR2 reads SNEGSKA (reference sequence). V shed 0 bases and J 3 bases; nucleotides not matched to a gene: 5. CDR3 length: 17 residues. What was sequenced was blood. The sequence was obtained from a man aged 40-49 years in good health. The rearrangement joins TRBV20-1 to TRBJ2-2; 12 positions match TRBD2. CDR3 loop: CSARDELAGGHTGELFF. The DNA of the CDR3 is TGCAGTGCTAGAGATGAACTAGCGGGAGGTCACACCGGGGAGCTGTTTTTT.